This is a list of T cell receptor beta chains from one sample in a study of human T cells and chemical hapten exposure. Each CDR3 protein gets one entry after TCRdb re-called the RACE reads with MiXCR. Of over 300,000 distinct CDR3 sequences in the sample, roughly 4.6% were seen once. The starting material was whole blood, obtained in connection with sensitization to the hapten diphenylcyclopropenone (DPC). The receptors here all came from a woman in her fifties or sixties with alopecia areata. Some clones in this sample may be carry-over from other donors' samples. CDR3s include the opening cysteine and the closing phenylalanine or tryptophan. D genes are given only for firm matches. Only part of the rows carry a size: once, few, many, or a class if the clone is expanded.

CDR3nt: TGTGCCAGCAGCCCGATGGACAGGGCTGACCAGCCCCAGCATTTT
CDR3aa: CASSPMDRADQPQHF
v_gene: TRBV7-2
abundance: .
j_gene: TRBJ1-5
d_gene: TRBD1

CDR3nt: TGCGCCAGCAGCTTGGCAGGGCTCACTGAAGCTTTCTTT
CDR3aa: CASSLAGLTEAFF
v_gene: TRBV5-1
abundance: .
j_gene: TRBJ1-1
d_gene: .

CDR3nt: TGTGCCAGCAGCGTTGGACTACCGAACACCGGGGAGCTGTTTTTT
CDR3aa: CASSVGLPNTGELFF
v_gene: TRBV9
abundance: few
j_gene: TRBJ2-2
d_gene: .

CDR3nt: TGTGCCAGCAGTTTATTAAGGCGGGAGGGTGCAGATACGCAGTATTTT
CDR3aa: CASSLLRREGADTQYF
v_gene: TRBV27
abundance: .
j_gene: TRBJ2-3
d_gene: TRBD2

CDR3nt: TGTGCCAGCAGCTTAGAGAGGGGGCGTATAGATTTCTTT
CDR3aa: CASSLERGRIDFF
v_gene: TRBV7-8
abundance: many
j_gene: TRBJ1-1
d_gene: TRBD1

CDR3nt: TGCGCCAGCAGCTTGACCCTAGTAACGGACACAGATACGCAGTATTTT
CDR3aa: CASSLTLVTDTDTQYF
v_gene: TRBV5-1
abundance: many
j_gene: TRBJ2-3
d_gene: .

CDR3nt: TGTGCCAGCAGCTTAGCATCCCCCTACACAGATACGCAGTATTTT
CDR3aa: CASSLASPYTDTQYF
v_gene: TRBV7-2
abundance: .
j_gene: TRBJ2-3
d_gene: .

CDR3nt: TGTGCCAGCAGTCTGGACGACACCGGGGAGCTGTTTTTT
CDR3aa: CASSLDDTGELFF
v_gene: TRBV7-7
abundance: many
j_gene: TRBJ2-2
d_gene: .

CDR3nt: TGCAGTGCCCCGCCGGACAGCTATGGCTACACCTTC
CDR3aa: CSAPPDSYGYTF
v_gene: TRBV20-1
abundance: .
j_gene: TRBJ1-2
d_gene: .

CDR3nt: TGTGCCACGATACAGTCCTCTAGCTCCTACGAGCAGTACTTC
CDR3aa: CATIQSSSSYEQYF
v_gene: TRBV10-3
abundance: many
j_gene: TRBJ2-7
d_gene: .

CDR3nt: TGTGCCACCAGCACCTTAACAGGGGGTCGGTCACCCCTCCACTTT
CDR3aa: CATSTLTGGRSPLHF
v_gene: TRBV15
abundance: few
j_gene: TRBJ1-6
d_gene: TRBD1

CDR3nt: TGTGCCATCAGTGAGTCAGGGACAGCCAGTTATGGCTACACCTTC
CDR3aa: CAISESGTASYGYTF
v_gene: TRBV10-3
abundance: few
j_gene: TRBJ1-2
d_gene: TRBD1

CDR3nt: TGTGCCATCAGTGTCGCGGGGGGCACAGATACGCAGTATTTT
CDR3aa: CAISVAGGTDTQYF
v_gene: TRBV10-3
abundance: many
j_gene: TRBJ2-3
d_gene: TRBD2

CDR3nt: TGCGCCAGCAGCTTGGCACGGAGCTCTGGGGCCAACGTCCTGACTTTC
CDR3aa: CASSLARSSGANVLTF
v_gene: TRBV5-1
abundance: few
j_gene: TRBJ2-6
d_gene: .

CDR3nt: TGTGCCAGCAGCTTAGGGCCGCTCCGCTCTGGAAACACCATATATTTT
CDR3aa: CASSLGPLRSGNTIYF
v_gene: TRBV11-2
abundance: many
j_gene: TRBJ1-3
d_gene: .

CDR3nt: TGTGCCAGCAGGGGGACAATTACCTACGAGCAGTACTTC
CDR3aa: CASRGTITYEQYF
v_gene: TRBV28
abundance: many
j_gene: TRBJ2-7
d_gene: .

CDR3nt: TGTGCCAGCAGCCAAGGGCGATACTCCGAGCAGTACTTC
CDR3aa: CASSQGRYSEQYF
v_gene: TRBV3-1
abundance: many
j_gene: TRBJ2-7
d_gene: .

CDR3nt: TGTGCCAGCAGCCTGGGACTAGCCAATGAGCAGTTCTTC
CDR3aa: CASSLGLANEQFF
v_gene: TRBV4-2
abundance: many
j_gene: TRBJ2-1
d_gene: TRBD2

CDR3nt: TGTGCCAGCAGCTTCGTCGGACAGCACCTTTCGAGACACACCATATATTTT
CDR3aa: CASSFVGQHLSRHTIYF
v_gene: TRBV7-9
abundance: many
j_gene: TRBJ1-3
d_gene: .

CDR3nt: TGCAGTGCGCCGGGACTACTCTACGAGCAGTACTTC
CDR3aa: CSAPGLLYEQYF
v_gene: TRBV20-1
abundance: many
j_gene: TRBJ2-7
d_gene: TRBD2

CDR3nt: TGCGCCAGCAGCCAAGATCCAGGGAGTAATACGCAGTATTTT
CDR3aa: CASSQDPGSNTQYF
v_gene: TRBV4-1
abundance: many
j_gene: TRBJ2-3
d_gene: .

CDR3nt: TGTGCCAGCCGCTTGTTGTACACTGAAGCTTTCTTT
CDR3aa: CASRLLYTEAFF
v_gene: TRBV11-2
abundance: .
j_gene: TRBJ1-1
d_gene: .

CDR3nt: TGTGCCTGGGAGGGTGTGAACACTGAAGCTTTCTTT
CDR3aa: CAWEGVNTEAFF
v_gene: TRBV30
abundance: few
j_gene: TRBJ1-1
d_gene: .

CDR3nt: TGTGCCAGCAGCGAGGGACTAGCGGGAGGTACAGATACGCAGTATTTT
CDR3aa: CASSEGLAGGTDTQYF
v_gene: TRBV9
abundance: many
j_gene: TRBJ2-3
d_gene: TRBD2

CDR3nt: TGTGCCAGCAGTTTCACAGGGGACCGAGCTTTCTTT
CDR3aa: CASSFTGDRAFF
v_gene: TRBV12-3/TRBV12-4
abundance: .
j_gene: TRBJ1-1
d_gene: TRBD1

CDR3nt: TGTGCCAGCAGTTTTTGGGGGCCAAACGAGCAGTACTTC
CDR3aa: CASSFWGPNEQYF
v_gene: TRBV12-3/TRBV12-4
abundance: many
j_gene: TRBJ2-7
d_gene: .

CDR3nt: TGTGCCAGCAGCTTAGACACTCTAATAAATCAGCCCCAGCATTTT
CDR3aa: CASSLDTLINQPQHF
v_gene: TRBV7-2
abundance: few
j_gene: TRBJ1-5
d_gene: .

CDR3nt: TGCAGCGTTGCAACAGGGGATAGCAATCAGCCCCAGCATTTT
CDR3aa: CSVATGDSNQPQHF
v_gene: TRBV29-1
abundance: many
j_gene: TRBJ1-5
d_gene: TRBD1

CDR3nt: TGTGCCAGCAGCTCAGAAGATACAGGGATCTATGGCTACACCTTC
CDR3aa: CASSSEDTGIYGYTF
v_gene: TRBV6-5
abundance: few
j_gene: TRBJ1-2
d_gene: .

CDR3nt: TGTGCCAGCAGCTGGATCGGTCAGACTGAAGCTTTCTTT
CDR3aa: CASSWIGQTEAFF
v_gene: TRBV28
abundance: .
j_gene: TRBJ1-1
d_gene: .

CDR3nt: TGTGCCAGCAGTTACAACGGCGGTTATCAGCCCCAGCATTTT
CDR3aa: CASSYNGGYQPQHF
v_gene: TRBV6-2/TRBV6-3
abundance: few
j_gene: TRBJ1-5
d_gene: .

CDR3nt: TGTGCCAGCAGCTGGGGGGCGCGGACAACTGAAGCTTTCTTT
CDR3aa: CASSWGARTTEAFF
v_gene: TRBV11-2
abundance: few
j_gene: TRBJ1-1
d_gene: .

CDR3nt: TGTGCCAGCGCTACGGGGTTCAATCAGCCCCAGCATTTT
CDR3aa: CASATGFNQPQHF
v_gene: TRBV6-6
abundance: many
j_gene: TRBJ1-5
d_gene: .

CDR3nt: TGTGCCAGCAGATGGAAGGACGGCAATGAGGCGTATCAGCCCCAGCATTTT
CDR3aa: CASRWKDGNEAYQPQHF
v_gene: TRBV27
abundance: many
j_gene: TRBJ1-5
d_gene: .

CDR3nt: TGTGCCACCAGCGGGCCGGGGACAGGGGACGATACGCAGTATTTT
CDR3aa: CATSGPGTGDDTQYF
v_gene: TRBV15
abundance: .
j_gene: TRBJ2-3
d_gene: TRBD1

CDR3nt: TGTGCCAGCAGTTTGAACGAGCAGTACTTC
CDR3aa: CASSLNEQYF
v_gene: TRBV28
abundance: few
j_gene: TRBJ2-7
d_gene: .

CDR3nt: TGTGCCAGCAGCGTCGGGACACCTCGGAATCAGCCCCAGCATTTT
CDR3aa: CASSVGTPRNQPQHF
v_gene: TRBV7-2
abundance: many
j_gene: TRBJ1-5
d_gene: .

CDR3nt: TGTGCCAGCAGCTCCCCAAGAGGCAACGTCCTGACTTTC
CDR3aa: CASSSPRGNVLTF
v_gene: TRBV6-2/TRBV6-3
abundance: many
j_gene: TRBJ2-6
d_gene: .

CDR3nt: TGTGCCAGCAGTTACAGGGGGGGGGTCGAGCAGTACTTC
CDR3aa: CASSYRGGVEQYF
v_gene: TRBV6-5
abundance: .
j_gene: TRBJ2-7
d_gene: .

CDR3nt: TGTGCCAGTAAGGAGCCGGGACAGGGCGAGCAGTACTTC
CDR3aa: CASKEPGQGEQYF
v_gene: TRBV28
abundance: few
j_gene: TRBJ2-7
d_gene: TRBD1

CDR3nt: TGTGCCACCAGCGTAGGACAGCCTTCGTACTACGAGCAGTACTTC
CDR3aa: CATSVGQPSYYEQYF
v_gene: TRBV15
abundance: many
j_gene: TRBJ2-7
d_gene: .

CDR3nt: TGTGCCAGCAGCCAAGATGGGGGGACAGGGAATTCACCCCTCCACTTT
CDR3aa: CASSQDGGTGNSPLHF
v_gene: TRBV3-1
abundance: .
j_gene: TRBJ1-6
d_gene: TRBD1

CDR3nt: TGTGCCAGCAAATTGGGGACAGGGGGGACTGAAGCTTTCTTT
CDR3aa: CASKLGTGGTEAFF
v_gene: TRBV6-1
abundance: few
j_gene: TRBJ1-1
d_gene: TRBD1

CDR3nt: TGTGCCAGCAGCCAAGTATCTCAAACGGTGGAGCAGTACTTC
CDR3aa: CASSQVSQTVEQYF
v_gene: TRBV3-1
abundance: many
j_gene: TRBJ2-7
d_gene: .

CDR3nt: TGCGCCAGCAGGGTAAACAGGGGTGACTATGGCTACACCTTC
CDR3aa: CASRVNRGDYGYTF
v_gene: TRBV5-1
abundance: few
j_gene: TRBJ1-2
d_gene: TRBD1

CDR3nt: TGTGCCAGCAGCTTAGATCCAGGGAACTATGGCTACACCTTC
CDR3aa: CASSLDPGNYGYTF
v_gene: TRBV7-2
abundance: few
j_gene: TRBJ1-2
d_gene: .

CDR3nt: TGTGCCAGCAGCTTTGTTCGTGAGCAGTTCTTC
CDR3aa: CASSFVREQFF
v_gene: TRBV11-2
abundance: .
j_gene: TRBJ2-1
d_gene: .

CDR3nt: TGTGCCAGCATGACAGGGGGTAACTACGAGCAGTACTTC
CDR3aa: CASMTGGNYEQYF
v_gene: TRBV5-6
abundance: many
j_gene: TRBJ2-7
d_gene: TRBD1

CDR3nt: TGCAGCGTTGTCAGGGGGGGATGGAATGAGCAGTTCTTC
CDR3aa: CSVVRGGWNEQFF
v_gene: TRBV29-1
abundance: many
j_gene: TRBJ2-1
d_gene: .

CDR3nt: TGTGCCAGCAGCCAGGGACAGGGGGAACATGGCTACACCTTC
CDR3aa: CASSQGQGEHGYTF
v_gene: TRBV3-1
abundance: few
j_gene: TRBJ1-2
d_gene: TRBD1

CDR3nt: TGTGCCAGCAGTTACTCTAGCGGGAGGGCCGGATGGGAGCAGTACTTC
CDR3aa: CASSYSSGRAGWEQYF
v_gene: TRBV6-5
abundance: few
j_gene: TRBJ2-7
d_gene: TRBD2

CDR3nt: TGCGCCAGCAGCTCCGTTGGGGTGGCGCGGGAGACCCAGTACTTC
CDR3aa: CASSSVGVARETQYF
v_gene: TRBV5-1
abundance: many
j_gene: TRBJ2-5
d_gene: .